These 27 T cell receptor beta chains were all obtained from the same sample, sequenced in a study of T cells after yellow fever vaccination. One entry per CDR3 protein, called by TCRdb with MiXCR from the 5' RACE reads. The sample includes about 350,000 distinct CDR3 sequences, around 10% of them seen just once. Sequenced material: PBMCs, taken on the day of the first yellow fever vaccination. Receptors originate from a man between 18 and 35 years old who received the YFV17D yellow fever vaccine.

This CDR3 is CASSRTRVGLYTDTQYF. CDR3 nucleotides: TGTGCCAGCAGCCGTACACGGGTGGGACTTTACACAGATACGCAGTATTTT. The gene calls are TRBV7-9 and TRBJ2-3, with TRBD2 as a possible D gene (6 bases). The CDR3 totals 17 residues. CDR1 is SEHNR and CDR2 is FQNEAQ in the germline V gene (reference sequence). The V gene lost 5 bases and the J gene lost 2 bases, with 20 bases spanning the gap.

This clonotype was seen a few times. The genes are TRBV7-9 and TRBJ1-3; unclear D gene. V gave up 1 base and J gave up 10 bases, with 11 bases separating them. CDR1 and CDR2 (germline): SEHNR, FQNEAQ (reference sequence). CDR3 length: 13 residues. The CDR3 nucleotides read TGTGCCAGCAGCTTAGTTATTTTGGAGACCATATATTTT. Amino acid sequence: CASSLVILETIYF.

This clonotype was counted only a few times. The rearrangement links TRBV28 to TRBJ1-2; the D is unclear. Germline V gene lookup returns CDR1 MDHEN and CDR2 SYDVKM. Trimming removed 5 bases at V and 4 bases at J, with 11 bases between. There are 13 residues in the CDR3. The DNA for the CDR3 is TGTGCCAGCAGTCAGCCCCGGGTCTATGGCTACACCTTC. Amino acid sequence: CASSQPRVYGYTF.

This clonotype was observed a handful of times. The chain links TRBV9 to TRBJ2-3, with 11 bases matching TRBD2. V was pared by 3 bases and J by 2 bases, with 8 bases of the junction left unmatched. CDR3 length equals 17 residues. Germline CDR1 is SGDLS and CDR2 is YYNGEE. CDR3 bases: TGTGCCAGCAGCGCCGGGACTAGCGGAGGAATCACAGATACGCAGTATTTT. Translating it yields CASSAGTSGGITDTQYF. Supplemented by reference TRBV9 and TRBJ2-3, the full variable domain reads DSGVTQTPKHLITATGQRVTLRCSPRSGDLSVYWYQQSLDQGLQFLIQYYNGEERAKGNILERFSAQQFPDLHSELNLSSLELGDSALYFCASSAGTSGGITDTQYFGPGTRLTVL.

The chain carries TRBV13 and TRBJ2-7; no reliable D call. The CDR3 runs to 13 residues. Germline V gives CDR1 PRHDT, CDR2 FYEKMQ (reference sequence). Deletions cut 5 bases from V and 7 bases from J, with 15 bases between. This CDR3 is CASSPRTAREQYF. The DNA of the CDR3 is TGTGCCAGCAGCCCTCGGACGGCTCGGGAGCAGTACTTC. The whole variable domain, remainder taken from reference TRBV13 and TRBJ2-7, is AAGVIQSPRHLIKEKRETATLKCYPIPRHDTVYWYQQGPGQDPQFLISFYEKMQSDKGSIPDRFSAQQFSDYHSELNMSSLELGDSALYFCASSPRTAREQYFGPGTRLTVT.

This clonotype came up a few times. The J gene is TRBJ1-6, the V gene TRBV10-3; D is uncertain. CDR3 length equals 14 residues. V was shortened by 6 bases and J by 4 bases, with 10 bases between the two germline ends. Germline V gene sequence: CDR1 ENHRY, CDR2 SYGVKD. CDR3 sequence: CAIRPGQYNSPLHF. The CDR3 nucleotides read TGTGCCATCAGGCCGGGCCAATATAATTCACCCCTCCACTTT.

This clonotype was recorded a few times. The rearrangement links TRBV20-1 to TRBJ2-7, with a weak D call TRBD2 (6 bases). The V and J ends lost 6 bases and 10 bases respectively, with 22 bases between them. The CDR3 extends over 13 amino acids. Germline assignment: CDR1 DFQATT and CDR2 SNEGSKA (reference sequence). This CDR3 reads CSAAGQAGGGQYV. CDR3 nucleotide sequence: TGCAGTGCAGCAGGGCAAGCGGGCGGCGGTCAGTACGTC.

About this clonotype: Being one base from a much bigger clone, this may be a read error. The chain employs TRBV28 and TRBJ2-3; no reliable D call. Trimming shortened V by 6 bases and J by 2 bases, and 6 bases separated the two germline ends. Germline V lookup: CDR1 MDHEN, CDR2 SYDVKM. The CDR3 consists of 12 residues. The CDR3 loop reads CASRTYTDTQYF. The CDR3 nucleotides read TGTGCCAGCAGAACCTACACAGATACGCAGTATTTT.

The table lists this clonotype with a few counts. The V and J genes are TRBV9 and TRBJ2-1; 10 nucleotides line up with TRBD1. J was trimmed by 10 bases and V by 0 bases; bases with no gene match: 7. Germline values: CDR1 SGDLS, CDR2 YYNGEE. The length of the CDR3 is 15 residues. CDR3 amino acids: CASSVGQGALGEQFF. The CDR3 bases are TGTGCCAGCAGCGTAGGACAGGGGGCATTAGGGGAGCAGTTCTTC.

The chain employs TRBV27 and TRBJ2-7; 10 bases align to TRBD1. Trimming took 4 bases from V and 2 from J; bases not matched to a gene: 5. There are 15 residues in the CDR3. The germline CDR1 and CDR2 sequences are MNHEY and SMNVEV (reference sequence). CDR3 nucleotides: TGTGCCAGCAGTTCACGAGGACAGGGGGCCTACGAGCAGTACGTC. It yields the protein CASSSRGQGAYEQYV.

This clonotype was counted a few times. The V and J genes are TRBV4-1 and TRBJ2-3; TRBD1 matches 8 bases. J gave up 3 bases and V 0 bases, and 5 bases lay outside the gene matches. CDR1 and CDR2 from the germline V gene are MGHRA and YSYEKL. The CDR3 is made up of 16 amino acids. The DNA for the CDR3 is TGCGCCAGCAGCCAAGAAGGGACAGGTACTACAGATACGCAGTATTTT. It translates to CASSQEGTGTTDTQYF.

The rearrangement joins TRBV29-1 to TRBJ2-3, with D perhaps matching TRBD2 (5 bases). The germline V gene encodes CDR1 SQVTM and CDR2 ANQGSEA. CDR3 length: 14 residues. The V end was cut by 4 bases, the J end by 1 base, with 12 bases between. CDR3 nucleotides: TGCAGCGTTGTGGGAGATAGGGGCACAGATACGCAGTATTTT. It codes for CSVVGDRGTDTQYF.

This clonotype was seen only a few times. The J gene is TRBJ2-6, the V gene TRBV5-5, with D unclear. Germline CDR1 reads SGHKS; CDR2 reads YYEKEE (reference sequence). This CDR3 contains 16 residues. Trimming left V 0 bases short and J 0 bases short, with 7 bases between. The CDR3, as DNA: TGTGCCAGCAGCTTGGGCGTGGACTCTGGGGCCAACGTCCTGACTTTC. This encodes CASSLGVDSGANVLTF.

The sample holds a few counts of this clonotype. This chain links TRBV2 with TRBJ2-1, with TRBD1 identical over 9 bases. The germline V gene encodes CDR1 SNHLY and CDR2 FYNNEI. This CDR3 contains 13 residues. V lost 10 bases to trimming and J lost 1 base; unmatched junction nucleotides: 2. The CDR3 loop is CATGQGSYNEQFF. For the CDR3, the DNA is TGTGCCACCGGACAGGGGTCCTACAATGAGCAGTTCTTC.

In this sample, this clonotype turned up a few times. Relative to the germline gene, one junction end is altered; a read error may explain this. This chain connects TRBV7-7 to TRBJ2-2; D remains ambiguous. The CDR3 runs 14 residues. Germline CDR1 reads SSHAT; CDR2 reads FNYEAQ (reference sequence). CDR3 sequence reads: CASSPNTNTGELFF. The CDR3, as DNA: TGTGCTAGCAGCCCGAACACGAACACCGGGGAGCTGTTTTTT.

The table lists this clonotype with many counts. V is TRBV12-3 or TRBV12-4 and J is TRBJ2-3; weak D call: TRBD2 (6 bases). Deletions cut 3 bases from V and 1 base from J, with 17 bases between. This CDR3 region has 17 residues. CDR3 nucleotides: TGTGCCAGCAGTTTGTGGTTGCGGGGTGAGGGCACAGATACGCAGTATTTT. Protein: CASSLWLRGEGTDTQYF.

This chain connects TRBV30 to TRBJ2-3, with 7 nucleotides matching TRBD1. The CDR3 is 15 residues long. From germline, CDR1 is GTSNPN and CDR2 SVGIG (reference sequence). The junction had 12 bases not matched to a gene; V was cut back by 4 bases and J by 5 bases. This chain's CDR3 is CAWTHDRAGGDTQYF. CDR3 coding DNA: TGTGCCTGGACCCATGACAGGGCGGGCGGAGATACGCAGTATTTT. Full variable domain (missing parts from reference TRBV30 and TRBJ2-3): SQTIHQWPATLVQPVGSPLSLECTVEGTSNPNLYWYRQAAGRGLQLLFYSVGIGQISSEVPQNLSASRPQDRQFILSSKKLLLSDSGFYLCAWTHDRAGGDTQYFGPGTRLTVL.

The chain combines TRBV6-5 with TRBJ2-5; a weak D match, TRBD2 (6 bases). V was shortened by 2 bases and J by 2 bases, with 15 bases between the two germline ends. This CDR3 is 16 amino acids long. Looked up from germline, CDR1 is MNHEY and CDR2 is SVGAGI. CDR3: CASSYGPAGRQETQYF. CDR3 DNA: TGTGCCAGCAGTTACGGGCCCGCAGGGAGGCAAGAGACCCAGTACTTC.

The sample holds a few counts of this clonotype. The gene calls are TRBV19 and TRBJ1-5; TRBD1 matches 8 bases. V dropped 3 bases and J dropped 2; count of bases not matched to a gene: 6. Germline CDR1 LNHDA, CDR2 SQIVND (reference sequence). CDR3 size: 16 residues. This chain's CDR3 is CASSMLTGDGNQPQHF. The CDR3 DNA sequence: TGTGCCAGTAGTATGCTGACAGGGGATGGCAATCAGCCCCAGCATTTT.

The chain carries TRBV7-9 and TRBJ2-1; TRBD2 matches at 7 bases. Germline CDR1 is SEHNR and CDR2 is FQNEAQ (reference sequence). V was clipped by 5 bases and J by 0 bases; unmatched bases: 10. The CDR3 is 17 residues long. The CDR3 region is CASSPSGGSSSYNEQFF. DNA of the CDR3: TGTGCCAGCAGCCCTAGCGGAGGGTCGAGCTCCTACAATGAGCAGTTCTTC.

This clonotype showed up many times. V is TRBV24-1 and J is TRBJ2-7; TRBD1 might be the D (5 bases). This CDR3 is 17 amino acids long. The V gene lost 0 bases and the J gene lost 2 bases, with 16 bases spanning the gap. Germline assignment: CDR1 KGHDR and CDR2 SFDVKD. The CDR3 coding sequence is TGTGCCACCAGTGATTTGCCGGGTTGTACAGGAACCTACGAGCAGTACGTC. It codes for CATSDLPGCTGTYEQYV.

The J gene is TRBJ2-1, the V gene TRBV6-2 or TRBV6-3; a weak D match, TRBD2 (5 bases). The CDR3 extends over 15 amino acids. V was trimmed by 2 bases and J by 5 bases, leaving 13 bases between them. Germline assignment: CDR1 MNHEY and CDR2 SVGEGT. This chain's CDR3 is CASSYMGYGDNEQFF. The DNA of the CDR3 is TGTGCCAGCAGTTACATGGGGTACGGGGACAATGAGCAGTTCTTC.

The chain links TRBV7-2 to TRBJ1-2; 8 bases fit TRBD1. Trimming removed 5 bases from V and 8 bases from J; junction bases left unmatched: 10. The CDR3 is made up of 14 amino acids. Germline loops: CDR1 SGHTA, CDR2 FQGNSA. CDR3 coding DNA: TGTGCCAGCAGCCCCGGACAGGGATGGTGGGGCTACACCTTC. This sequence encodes CASSPGQGWWGYTF.

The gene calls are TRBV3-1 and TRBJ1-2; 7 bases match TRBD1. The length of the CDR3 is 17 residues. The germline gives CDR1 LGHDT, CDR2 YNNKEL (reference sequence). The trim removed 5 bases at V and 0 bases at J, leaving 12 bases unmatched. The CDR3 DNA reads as TGTGCCAGCAGCTACCCCGGGACAGCCGGTTCTAACTATGGCTACACCTTC. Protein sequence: CASSYPGTAGSNYGYTF.

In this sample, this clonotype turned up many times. The CDR3 is CSADIAGGSGEQFF. The CDR3 region has the DNA TGCAGTGCCGACATAGCGGGGGGATCGGGTGAGCAGTTCTTC. The V gene is TRBV20-1, the J gene TRBJ2-1; 10 bases are shared with TRBD2. The junction had 11 bases not matched to a gene; V was cut back by 6 bases and J by 9 bases. Germline CDR1 is DFQATT and CDR2 is SNEGSKA (reference sequence). The CDR3 is 14 residues long.

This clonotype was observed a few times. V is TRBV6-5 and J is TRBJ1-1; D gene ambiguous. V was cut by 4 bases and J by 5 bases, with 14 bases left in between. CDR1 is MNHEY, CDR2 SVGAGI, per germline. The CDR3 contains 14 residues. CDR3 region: CASSSTPSGTEAFF. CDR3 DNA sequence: TGTGCCAGCAGTTCTACACCCAGTGGGACTGAAGCTTTCTTT.

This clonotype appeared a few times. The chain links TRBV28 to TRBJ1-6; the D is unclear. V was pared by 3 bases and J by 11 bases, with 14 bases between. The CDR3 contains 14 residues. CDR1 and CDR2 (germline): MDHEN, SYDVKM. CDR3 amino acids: CASSFFRGTAPLHF. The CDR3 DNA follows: TGTGCCAGCAGTTTTTTCCGGGGTACGGCACCCCTCCACTTT.